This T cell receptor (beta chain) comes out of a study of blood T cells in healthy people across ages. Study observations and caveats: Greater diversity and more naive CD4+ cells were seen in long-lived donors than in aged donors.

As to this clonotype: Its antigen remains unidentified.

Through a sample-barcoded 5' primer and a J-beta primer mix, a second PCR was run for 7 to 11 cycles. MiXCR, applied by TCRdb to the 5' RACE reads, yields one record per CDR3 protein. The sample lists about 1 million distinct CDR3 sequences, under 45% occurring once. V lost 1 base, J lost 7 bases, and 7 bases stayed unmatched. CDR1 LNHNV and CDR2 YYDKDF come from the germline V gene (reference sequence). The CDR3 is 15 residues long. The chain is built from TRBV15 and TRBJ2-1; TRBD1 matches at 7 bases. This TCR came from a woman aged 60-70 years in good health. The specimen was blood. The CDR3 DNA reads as TGTGCCACCAGCAGAGGGGGACAGATGGGGAATGAGCAGTTCTTC. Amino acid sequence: CATSRGGQMGNEQFF.